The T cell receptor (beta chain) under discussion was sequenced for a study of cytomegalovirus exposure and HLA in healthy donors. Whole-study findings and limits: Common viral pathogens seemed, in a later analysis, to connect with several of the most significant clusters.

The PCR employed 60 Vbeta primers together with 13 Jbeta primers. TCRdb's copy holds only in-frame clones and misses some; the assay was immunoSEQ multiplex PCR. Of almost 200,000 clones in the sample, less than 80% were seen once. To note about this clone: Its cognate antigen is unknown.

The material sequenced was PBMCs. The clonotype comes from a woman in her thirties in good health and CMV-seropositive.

Here the CDR3 reads CASSVSIQISTEAFF. The CDR3 DNA reads TGTGCCAGCAGCGTCTCTATACAGATCAGCACTGAAGCTTTCTTT. The chain couples TRBV9 to TRBJ1-1; D unresolved. The V and J ends lost 2 bases and 4 bases respectively, with 15 bases between them. The CDR3 is made up of 15 amino acids. Germline loops: CDR1 SGDLS, CDR2 YYNGEE.